These 10 T cell receptor beta chains came from one sample sequenced in a study of cytomegalovirus exposure and HLA in healthy donors. With 60 Vbeta and 13 Jbeta primers, the PCR was carried out. Clones were sequenced by immunoSEQ multiplex PCR, and TCRdb holds only the in-frame ones, with some missing. The sample lists around 50,000 clones, about 78% occurring once. Material: PBMCs. The origin of the receptors is a man under 40 in good health and CMV-seropositive.

The V and J genes are TRBV10-3 and TRBJ1-1, with D uncertain. This CDR3 is 12 amino acids long. Germline values: CDR1 ENHRY, CDR2 SYGVKD. V lost 4 bases to trimming and J lost 1 base, with 4 bases between them. The CDR3 protein is CAISGGNTEAFF. The CDR3 DNA sequence: TGTGCCATCAGTGGAGGGAACACTGAAGCTTTCTTT.

This clone was observed a single time. The chain combines TRBV7-9 with TRBJ1-1; 7 bases agree with TRBD1. Germline V gene data show CDR1 as SEHNR and CDR2 as FQNEAQ (reference sequence). This CDR3 is built from 13 residues. Unmatched junction bases numbered 6, after V lost 6 bases and J lost 5 bases. CDR3 DNA: TGTGCCAGCAGGTGGGGCAGGGGGACTGAAGCTTTCTTT. Translating it yields CASRWGRGTEAFF.

The V gene is TRBV2, the J gene TRBJ1-1; weak D call: TRBD1 (6 bases). The CDR3 loop spans 15 amino acids. The V end was cut by 6 bases, the J end by 0 bases, with 14 bases between. CDR1 and CDR2 (germline): SNHLY, FYNNEI. The CDR3, as DNA: TGTGCCAGCAGAGAGAACAGGGCGCTGAACACTGAAGCTTTCTTT. This codes for CASRENRALNTEAFF.

In this sample, this clone turned up a few times. The V call is TRBV5-1, the J call TRBJ2-1, with 12 bases lining up with TRBD2. CDR1 is SGHRS, CDR2 YFSETQ, per germline. The trim removed 3 bases at V and 6 bases at J, leaving 1 base unmatched. The CDR3 has 14 amino acids. Here the CDR3 DNA reads TGCGCCAGCAGCTGGACTAGCGGGACCAATGAGCAGTTCTTC. Translating it yields CASSWTSGTNEQFF.

This clone was recorded once. The chain recombines TRBV7-9 with TRBJ2-3; the D gene is possibly TRBD1 (5 bases). Germline V gene data show CDR1 as SEHNR and CDR2 as FQNEAQ (reference sequence). V was shortened by 4 bases and J by 4 bases, with 18 bases between the two germline ends. The CDR3 has 16 amino acids. The CDR3 DNA reads as TGTGCCAGCAGCTCTGTTCGGGCAGGGAAGGCAGATACGCAGTATTTT. Its translation is CASSSVRAGKADTQYF.

This chain links TRBV27 with TRBJ1-4; 7 nucleotides line up with TRBD1. The V segment lost 2 bases and the J segment 1 base; nucleotides outside the gene matches: 4. The CDR3 runs 16 residues. Germline CDR1 and CDR2: MNHEY and SMNVEV (reference sequence). The CDR3 is CASSLRGLLTNEKLFF. The CDR3 DNA follows: TGTGCCAGCAGTTTAAGGGGGCTTTTAACTAATGAAAAACTGTTTTTT.

Written as DNA, the CDR3 is TGTGCCAGCTCCCCCTTAGCGGGGGGGCCTCAAGATACGCAGTATTTT. As protein: CASSPLAGGPQDTQYF. V is TRBV18 and J is TRBJ2-3; 11 bases are shared with TRBD2. CDR3 length: 16 amino acids. The junction had 10 bases not matched to a gene; V was cut back by 6 bases and J by 5 bases. The V gene's germline CDR1 is KGHSH and CDR2 LQKENI.

This clone was found once. In the same sample, other DNA sequences code for this CDR3. J is TRBJ2-3 and V is TRBV5-4; D is perhaps TRBD1 (6 bases). Germline assignment: CDR1 SGHNT and CDR2 YYREEE (reference sequence). The germline V and J ends were trimmed by 4 bases and 2 bases, with 20 bases remaining between them. The CDR3 runs to 17 residues. The DNA for the CDR3 is TGTGCCAGCAGCCGAGGGGGTAGGGAAGGACCCACAGATACGCAGTATTTT. Amino acids: CASSRGGREGPTDTQYF.

The V gene is TRBV30, the J gene TRBJ2-2; 7 bases line up with TRBD2. With V trimmed by 0 bases and J by 3 bases, 1 base remained unmatched. The CDR3 runs to 14 residues. Germline V gives CDR1 GTSNPN, CDR2 SVGIG (reference sequence). The CDR3 DNA sequence: TGTGCCTGGAGTGTCCTAGCGGACACCGGGGAGCTGTTTTTT. It yields the protein CAWSVLADTGELFF.

V gene TRBV9 combines with J gene TRBJ2-2; D is undetermined. The CDR3 spans 15 residues. V was pared by 0 bases and J by 5 bases, with 11 bases between. Germline loops: CDR1 SGDLS, CDR2 YYNGEE. CDR3 sequence (DNA): TGTGCCAGCAGCGTAGGAGGATCGGTGACCGGGGAGCTGTTTTTT. Translation: CASSVGGSVTGELFF.